These 24 T cell receptor beta chains came from one sample sequenced in a study of cytomegalovirus exposure and HLA in healthy donors. The PCR was carried out with 60 Vbeta primers and 13 Jbeta primers. Clones were read by immunoSEQ multiplex PCR, and TCRdb kept only the in-frame ones, dropping some. The sample has about 170,000 clones, about 81% seen once. Sequencing was done on a sample of PBMCs. The source is a woman younger than 30 in good health and CMV-seronegative.

This clone appeared a few times. The CDR3 spells CASNARTLFYEQYF. The CDR3 bases are TGTGCCAGCAATGCTAGGACTCTTTTTTACGAGCAGTACTTC. The chain uses TRBV2 and TRBJ2-7, with D possibly TRBD2 on 5 matching bases. Trimming removed 7 bases from V and 4 bases from J, with 17 bases in between. Looked up from germline, CDR1 is SNHLY and CDR2 is FYNNEI. CDR3 length: 14 residues. Full variable domain (missing parts from reference TRBV2 and TRBJ2-7): EPEVTQTPSHQVTQMGQEVILRCVPISNHLYFYWYRQILGQKVEFLVSFYNNEISEKSEIFDDQFSVERPDGSNFTLKIRSTKLEDSAMYFCASNARTLFYEQYFGPGTRLTVT.

This clone has just one count. This sequence joins TRBV30 and TRBJ2-5, with 7 nucleotides matching TRBD2. This CDR3 has 12 amino acids. CDR1 GTSNPN and CDR2 SVGIG come from the germline V gene (reference sequence). Unmatched junction bases numbered 4, after V lost 5 bases and J lost 4 bases. The CDR3 coding sequence is TGTGCCTGGGGGGAGGGAAGAGAGACCCAGTACTTC. It specifies CAWGEGRETQYF.

This clone has just a few counts. This sequence joins TRBV6-4 and TRBJ2-2, with D unclear. Trimming pared 0 bases from V and 5 bases from J, leaving 7 bases between. Germline lookup yields CDR1 MRHNA and CDR2 SNTAGT. The CDR3 runs to 14 residues. This CDR3 reads CASSDSIETGELFF. The CDR3 DNA follows: TGTGCCAGCAGTGACTCGATAGAGACCGGGGAGCTGTTTTTT.

This chain joins TRBV4-1 and TRBJ2-4, with D perhaps matching TRBD1 (5 bases). Germline V gene lookup returns CDR1 MGHRA and CDR2 YSYEKL. The CDR3 totals 18 residues. Trimming shortened V by 1 base and J by 3 bases, and 19 bases separated the two germline ends. The CDR3 reads CASSQGWMAGLGKNIQYF. Written as DNA, the CDR3 is TGCGCCAGCAGCCAAGGGTGGATGGCAGGGTTGGGCAAAAACATTCAGTACTTC.

This sequence joins TRBV2 and TRBJ2-7; possibly TRBD1 for D (6 bases). Germline loops: CDR1 SNHLY, CDR2 FYNNEI. The V end lost 6 bases, the J end lost 1 base, and 13 bases lay between the germline ends. The CDR3 runs 14 residues. The CDR3 DNA is TGTGCCAGCAGAAGTAGGACAGATTCCTACGAGCAGTACTTC. Its translation: CASRSRTDSYEQYF.

The chain links TRBV6-5 to TRBJ1-5; 8 nucleotides agree with TRBD1. Losses at the gene ends were 6 bases for V and 3 bases for J; bases not matched to a gene: 10. CDR3 size: 16 residues. Germline loops: CDR1 MNHEY, CDR2 SVGAGI. The CDR3 bases are TGTGCCAGCAGATACACTGGACAGGGCTTCAATCAGCCCCAGCATTTT. Its protein product is CASRYTGQGFNQPQHF.

CDR3 in DNA: TGTGCCAGCAGCGTTGGGACAGGGGCTGGAAACACCATATATTTT. Its protein is CASSVGTGAGNTIYF. The V gene is TRBV5-8, the J gene TRBJ1-3; 10 bases align to TRBD1. The CDR3 has 15 amino acids. Germline loops: CDR1 SGHTS, CDR2 YDEGEE. V was clipped by 4 bases and J by 2 bases; unmatched bases: 3.

This chain links TRBV13 with TRBJ1-2; D perhaps matches TRBD1 (5 bases). Germline loops: CDR1 PRHDT, CDR2 FYEKMQ (reference sequence). The germline V and J ends were trimmed by 9 bases and 8 bases, with 22 bases remaining between them. This CDR3 is built from 14 residues. The DNA for the CDR3 is TGTGCCAGTGGGGTCCCGGACACCTTGGAGGGCTACACCTTC. Its protein product is CASGVPDTLEGYTF.

About this clone: Its ends do not fully match the called genes, so a read error is possible. This chain uses TRBV7-9 with TRBJ2-7; TRBD2 aligns across 7 bases. This CDR3 has 15 amino acids. Germline assignment: CDR1 SEHNR and CDR2 FQNEAQ (reference sequence). The DNA for the CDR3 is TGTTCCAGCAGCCGCGGGGGTACGGATTCCTACGAGCAGTACTTC. This translates into CSSSRGGTDSYEQYF.

This clone was observed once. CDR3 amino acids: CASRPRQEFYNEQFF. CDR3 in DNA: TGCGCCAGCAGGCCTAGACAGGAATTCTACAATGAGCAGTTCTTC. This chain links TRBV5-1 with TRBJ2-1; D perhaps matches TRBD1 (6 bases). Germline loops: CDR1 SGHRS, CDR2 YFSETQ. Trimming pared 5 bases from V and 3 bases from J, leaving 15 bases between. CDR3 size: 15 residues.

This clone was detected a few times. The rearrangement joins TRBV6-5 to TRBJ1-3, with D unclear. The CDR3 is 15 amino acids. CDR1 and CDR2 from the germline V gene are MNHEY and SVGAGI. The V and J ends lost 4 bases and 0 bases respectively, with 10 bases between them. In DNA, the CDR3 is TGTGCCAGCAGTTCCAACTTTTACTCTGGAAACACCATATATTTT. Translating gives CASSSNFYSGNTIYF.

Concerning this clone itself: The junction and the germline gene differ at one end; a read error may be behind it. V and J are TRBV7-9 and TRBJ2-5, with 10 bases lining up with TRBD2. From germline, CDR1 is SEHNR and CDR2 FQNEAQ (reference sequence). The CDR3 length is 14 residues. The CDR3 DNA reads as TGTTCCAGCAGCCGGACTAGCGGCGAAGAGACCCAGTACTTC. It encodes CSSSRTSGEETQYF.

This rearrangement joins TRBV7-8 to TRBJ1-1, with D maybe TRBD1 (5 bases). CDR3 length: 15 residues. Germline loops: CDR1 SGHVS, CDR2 FQNEAQ. V shed 2 bases and J shed 0 bases, with 10 bases lying between them. The CDR3 DNA reads TGTGCCAGCAGCTTATCCGACAGCATGAACACTGAAGCTTTCTTT. Amino acids: CASSLSDSMNTEAFF.

The rearrangement uses TRBV5-4 and TRBJ2-3; tentative D call: TRBD2 (6 bases). This CDR3 contains 15 residues. V was trimmed by 4 bases and J by 6 bases, leaving 18 bases between them. Germline CDR1 reads SGHNT; CDR2 reads YYREEE (reference sequence). CDR3: CASSLGRGGADTQYF. DNA of the CDR3: TGTGCCAGCAGCCTGGGACGCGGCGGGGCGGATACGCAGTATTTT.

This chain uses TRBV7-2 with TRBJ2-3; D is unresolved. V lost 1 base to trimming and J lost 0 bases, with 5 bases between them. The CDR3 runs 14 residues. CDR1 is SGHTA, CDR2 FQGNSA, per germline. CDR3 in amino acids: CASSLGHSTDTQYF. The CDR3 nucleotides read TGTGCCAGCAGCTTAGGACACAGCACAGATACGCAGTATTTT.

CDR3 region: CASSLELAGGKETQYF. CDR3 sequence (DNA): TGTGCCAGCAGCTTGGAACTAGCGGGGGGGAAGGAGACCCAGTACTTC. V and J are TRBV5-8 and TRBJ2-5, with TRBD2 identical over 13 bases. V lost 0 bases, J lost 5 bases, and 4 bases stayed unmatched. This CDR3 has 16 residues. Germline V CDR1 and CDR2: SGHTS, YDEGEE. Full variable domain (outside the CDR3, taken from reference TRBV5-8 and TRBJ2-5): EAGVTQSPTHLIKTRGQQATLRCSPISGHTSVYWYQQALGLGLQFLLWYDEGEERNRGNFPPRFSGRQFPNYSSELNVNALELEDSALYLCASSLELAGGKETQYFGPGTRLLVL.

V gene TRBV27 combines with J gene TRBJ1-5; TRBD1 matches 7 bases. The CDR3 has 18 amino acids. The V gene end was trimmed by 3 bases and the J gene end by 0 bases; junction bases not matched to a gene: 11. Germline values: CDR1 MNHEY, CDR2 SMNVEV (reference sequence). The CDR3 loop reads CASSLRDSELDSNQPQHF. CDR3 coding DNA: TGTGCCAGCAGTTTGAGGGACAGTGAGCTAGATAGCAATCAGCCCCAGCATTTT.

The CDR3 loop is CASSFGQGANQPQHF. CDR3 nucleotides: TGTGCCAGCAGTTTCGGACAGGGGGCCAATCAGCCCCAGCATTTT. The chain joins TRBV28 to TRBJ1-5; 11 bases map to TRBD1. Germline trimming cut 3 bases from V and 3 bases from J; bases unmatched to any gene: 1. The CDR3 contains 15 residues. The germline V gene has CDR1 MDHEN and CDR2 SYDVKM.

This clone showed up just a few times. This chain joins TRBV7-9 and TRBJ1-6, with D hard to call. This CDR3 has 13 amino acids. Trimming took 1 base from V and 7 from J, leaving 5 bases between them. Looked up from germline, CDR1 is SEHNR and CDR2 is FQNEAQ (reference sequence). The DNA of the CDR3 is TGTGCCAGCAGCTTAGTCGGGAATTCACCCCTCCACTTT. Amino acid sequence: CASSLVGNSPLHF.

The chain has TRBV5-4 and TRBJ2-3; D is uncertain. CDR1 is SGHNT, CDR2 YYREEE, per germline (reference sequence). The CDR3 length is 13 residues. V was pared by 6 bases and J by 6 bases, with 14 bases between. CDR3 nucleotide sequence: TGTGCCAGCACCAAGACACGTGGTGATACGCAGTATTTT. This sequence encodes CASTKTRGDTQYF. Variable domain in full (rest from reference TRBV5-4 and TRBJ2-3): ETGVTQSPTHLIKTRGQQVTLRCSSQSGHNTVSWYQQALGQGPQFIFQYYREEENGRGNFPPRFSGLQFPNYSSELNVNALELDDSALYLCASTKTRGDTQYFGPGTRLTVL.

This clone was counted between two and nine times. The rearrangement links TRBV7-3 to TRBJ2-3, with 10 bases aligning to TRBD2. The CDR3 sequence is 16 residues long. Looked up from germline, CDR1 is SGHTA and CDR2 is FQGTGA. The V segment lost 1 base and the J segment 4 bases; nucleotides outside the gene matches: 5. CDR3 in DNA: TGTGCCAGCAGCTTAAAGGGGCTAGCGGGGGCAGATACGCAGTATTTT. Translated: CASSLKGLAGADTQYF.

This chain joins TRBV4-2 and TRBJ1-1, with TRBD1 identical over 7 bases. Germline CDR1 is LGHNA and CDR2 is YNFKEQ. The junction had 3 bases not matched to a gene; V was cut back by 4 bases and J by 1 base. This CDR3 is built from 14 residues. CDR3 bases: TGTGCCAGCAGCCCAGGGACAGAGAACACTGAAGCTTTCTTT. It encodes CASSPGTENTEAFF.

V gene TRBV11-2 combines with J gene TRBJ1-5; possibly TRBD1 for D (5 bases). V lost 5 bases, J lost 6 bases, and 20 bases lay in between. This CDR3 has 16 residues. Looked up from germline, CDR1 is SGHAT and CDR2 is FQNNGV. The CDR3 loop reads CASSTGTPGGSQPQHF. As DNA, the CDR3 is TGTGCCAGCAGCACCGGGACGCCGGGAGGTAGTCAGCCCCAGCATTTT.

The chain links TRBV6-5 to TRBJ2-7; 8 bases are shared with TRBD1. The junction had 8 bases not matched to a gene; V was cut back by 6 bases and J by 1 base. Germline V gene lookup returns CDR1 MNHEY and CDR2 SVGAGI. This CDR3 is built from 15 residues. The CDR3 region has the DNA TGTGCCAGCAGCCCAGACAGGGGATGGTCCTACGAGCAGTACTTC. This gives the protein CASSPDRGWSYEQYF.